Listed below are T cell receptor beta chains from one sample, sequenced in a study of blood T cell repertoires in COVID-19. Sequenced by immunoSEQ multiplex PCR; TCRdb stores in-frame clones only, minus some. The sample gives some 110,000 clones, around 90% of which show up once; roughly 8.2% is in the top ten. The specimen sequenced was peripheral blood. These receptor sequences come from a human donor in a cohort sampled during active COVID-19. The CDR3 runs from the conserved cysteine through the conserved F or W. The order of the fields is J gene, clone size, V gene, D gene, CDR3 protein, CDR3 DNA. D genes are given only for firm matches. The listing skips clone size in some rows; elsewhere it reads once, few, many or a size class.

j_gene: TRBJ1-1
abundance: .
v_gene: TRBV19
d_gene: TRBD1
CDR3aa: CAIRDRVNTEAFF
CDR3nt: TGTGCCATTAGGGACAGGGTAAACACTGAAGCTTTCTTT

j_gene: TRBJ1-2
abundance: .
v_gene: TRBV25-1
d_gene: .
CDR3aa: CASREITSVPNYGYTF
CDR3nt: TGTGCCAGCAGAGAGATCACTAGCGTCCCAAACTATGGCTACACCTTC

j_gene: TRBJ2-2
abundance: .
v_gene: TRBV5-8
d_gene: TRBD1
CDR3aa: CASRYGTGGHGELFF
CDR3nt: TGTGCCAGCAGATACGGGACAGGGGGCCACGGGGAGCTGTTTTTT

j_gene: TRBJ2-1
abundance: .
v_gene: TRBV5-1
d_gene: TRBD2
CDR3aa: CASSLRGAGNEQFF
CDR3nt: TGCGCCAGCAGCCTGCGGGGGGCCGGCAATGAGCAGTTCTTC

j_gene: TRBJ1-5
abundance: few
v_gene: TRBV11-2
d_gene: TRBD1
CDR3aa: CASSSTGVQPQHF
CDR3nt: TGTGCCAGCAGCTCTACAGGGGTTCAGCCCCAGCATTTT

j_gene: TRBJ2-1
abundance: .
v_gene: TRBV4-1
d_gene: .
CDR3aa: CASSQDHSGRYNEQFF
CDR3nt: TGCGCCAGCAGCCAAGATCACAGCGGCCGTTACAATGAGCAGTTCTTC

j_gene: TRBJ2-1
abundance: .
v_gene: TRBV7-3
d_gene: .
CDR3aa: CASSLPRLDNEQFF
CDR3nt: TGTGCCAGCAGTTTACCTAGACTCGACAATGAGCAGTTCTTC

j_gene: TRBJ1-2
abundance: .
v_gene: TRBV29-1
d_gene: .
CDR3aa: CSVGLEGYTF
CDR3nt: TGCAGCGTTGGGCTAGAGGGCTACACCTTC

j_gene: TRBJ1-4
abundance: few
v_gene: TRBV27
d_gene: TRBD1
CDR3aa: CASRPGTGKEKLFF
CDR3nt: TGTGCCAGCAGGCCCGGGACAGGGAAAGAAAAACTGTTTTTT

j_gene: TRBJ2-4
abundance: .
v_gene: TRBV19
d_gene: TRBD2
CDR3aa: CACGLAGAKNIQYF
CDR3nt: TGTGCCTGCGGGCTAGCGGGAGCCAAAAACATTCAGTACTTC

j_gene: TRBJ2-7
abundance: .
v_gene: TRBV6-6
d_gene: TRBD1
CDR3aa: CASSRLDRGTYEQYF
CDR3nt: TGTGCCAGCAGCCGACTGGACAGGGGCACCTACGAGCAGTACTTC

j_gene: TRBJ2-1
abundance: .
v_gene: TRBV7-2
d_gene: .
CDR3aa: CASSSYMAGRDEQFF
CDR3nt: TGTGCCAGCAGCTCTTACATGGCAGGGCGTGATGAGCAGTTCTTC

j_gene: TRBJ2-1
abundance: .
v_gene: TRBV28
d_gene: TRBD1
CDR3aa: CASGQGVDEQFF
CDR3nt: TGTGCCAGTGGACAGGGGGTGGATGAGCAGTTCTTC

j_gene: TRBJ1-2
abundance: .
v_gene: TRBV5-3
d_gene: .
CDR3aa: CARSSGAADYGYTF
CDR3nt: TGTGCCAGAAGCTCAGGGGCTGCCGACTATGGCTACACCTTC

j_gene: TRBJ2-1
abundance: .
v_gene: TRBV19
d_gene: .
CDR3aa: CASKDWSNEQFF
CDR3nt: TGTGCCAGTAAAGACTGGTCCAATGAGCAGTTCTTC

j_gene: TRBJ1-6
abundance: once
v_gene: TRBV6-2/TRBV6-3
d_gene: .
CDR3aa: CASSYLRSPLHF
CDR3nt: TGTGCCAGCAGTTACTTGAGGTCACCCCTCCACTTT

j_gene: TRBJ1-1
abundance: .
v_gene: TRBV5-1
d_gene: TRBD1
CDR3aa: CASSLAAGGTNTEAFF
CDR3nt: TGCGCCAGCAGCTTGGCTGCAGGGGGGACGAACACTGAAGCTTTCTTT

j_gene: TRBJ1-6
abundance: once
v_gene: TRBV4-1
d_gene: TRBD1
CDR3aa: CASSHVWTGNNSPLHF
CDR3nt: TGCGCCAGCAGCCACGTTTGGACAGGGAATAATTCACCCCTCCACTTT

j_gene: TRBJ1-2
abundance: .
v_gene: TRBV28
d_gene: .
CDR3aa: CATRLGIGYGYTF
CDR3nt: TGTGCCACCAGACTAGGGATCGGCTATGGCTACACCTTC

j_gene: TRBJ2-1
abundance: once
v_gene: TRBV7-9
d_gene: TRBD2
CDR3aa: CASIGTSGSTYNEQFF
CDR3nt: TGTGCCAGCATCGGGACTAGCGGGAGTACCTACAATGAGCAGTTCTTC